The clone carrying this T cell receptor beta chain was seen a handful of times. Original analysis: The assay estimated nucleated cells by amplifying reference gene primers. TCRdb's copy holds only in-frame clones and misses some; the assay was immunoSEQ multiplex PCR. That table gives V, J and clone size, and the DNA gave D and trimming. The data hold 200,000 to 250,000 clones, with 75% to 90% observed a single time. These data are taken from a study of blood T cell repertoires in COVID-19. Study-wide background: The United States, Italy and Spain provided the acute and convalescent COVID-19 samples. The cDNA or gDNA used as material had been derived from T cells, B-cell-depleted T cells, or PBMCs.

Per the germline V gene, CDR1 is LGHDT and CDR2 is YNNKEL (reference sequence). The V end was cut by 6 bases, the J end by 7 bases, with 22 bases between. The CDR3 length is 17 residues. This clonotype originated in a man aged 25 to 40 who had recovered from COVID-19. The sequenced sample consisted of peripheral blood. The chain carries TRBV3-1 (or the pseudogene TRBV3-2) and TRBJ1-6; maybe TRBD1 (5 bases). CDR3 sequence reads: CASRLGGAGFPNSPLHF. For the CDR3, the DNA is TGTGCCAGCAGGCTAGGCGGGGCCGGATTCCCGAATTCACCCCTCCACTTT.